The next 3 T cell receptor beta chains were all read from a single sample in a study of shared clonotypes between healthy human individuals. The repertoire was sequenced with immunoSEQ multiplex PCR; TCRdb's copy has only in-frame clones and lacks some. The table includes over a million clones, around 75% detected once. Sequencing was done on a sample of memory CD4+ T cells sorted from blood. Noted subset: CD45RA-negative fraction. The receptors come from a man younger than 35 in good health.

This clone was detected only once. The V call is TRBV27, the J call TRBJ2-7, with 9 nucleotides matching TRBD1. The CDR3 has 17 amino acids. With V trimmed by 0 bases and J by 3 bases, 9 bases remained unmatched. In germline, CDR1 is MNHEY, CDR2 SMNVEV (reference sequence). The CDR3 nucleotides read TGTGCCAGCAGTTTATCGTATACAGGGGGCAGTCACTACGAGCAGTACTTC. Its protein is CASSLSYTGGSHYEQYF.

Only one count was recorded for this clone. The chain couples TRBV5-1 to TRBJ2-7, with D perhaps given as TRBD1 or TRBD2 (5 bases each). Trimming removed 4 bases from V and 0 bases from J, with 8 bases in between. The CDR3 has 13 residues. Per the germline V gene, CDR1 is SGHRS and CDR2 is YFSETQ. For the CDR3, the DNA is TGCGCCAGCAGCCAGGGACCCTCCTACGAGCAGTACTTC. Translated: CASSQGPSYEQYF.

The chain employs TRBV6-5 and TRBJ1-3; D is uncertain. Germline assignment: CDR1 MNHEY and CDR2 SVGAGI. The CDR3 runs 15 residues. V lost 1 base and J lost 0, with 7 bases in between. CDR3 sequence reads: CASSYYQPSGNTIYF. CDR3 nucleotides: TGTGCCAGCAGTTACTATCAACCCTCTGGAAACACCATATATTTT.